Described below is a single T cell receptor beta chain sequence and its context. Antigen: not known. The data originate from a study of shared clonotypes between healthy human individuals. Overall study findings and caveats: Memory subsets had estimated richness that was generally smaller than that of naive subsets.

CD45RO-negative, CCR7-selected cells formed the naive CD8 fraction, which excluded terminally differentiated effector memory CD45RA+ cells. Losses at the gene ends were 2 bases for V and 9 bases for J; bases not matched to a gene: 6. The CDR3 consists of 14 residues. Germline CDR1 is MNHEY and CDR2 is SMNVEV (reference sequence). Genomic DNA per cell subset filled all wells of several immunoSEQ plates. Per the study methods: Sequence data from immunoSEQ were junction-only and lacked quality scores; consequently, filtering differed. Assay: immunoSEQ multiplex PCR; the TCRdb copy retains only in-frame clones and omits some. V and J calls and clone size come straight from that table; D and trimming were deduced from the DNA. The sample yields some 2.1 million clones, around 93% seen once.

Input material: naive CD8+ T cells from PBMCs. The TCR was taken from a young man in good health. Some clones in this sample may be carry-over from other donors' samples. V usage is TRBV27 and J usage is TRBJ1-5; TRBD1 agrees at 8 bases. CDR3 DNA: TGTGCCAGCAGTTTACGAGACAGGGGAGTGCCCCAGCATTTT. Amino acid sequence: CASSLRDRGVPQHF.